This T cell receptor (beta chain) was sequenced in a study of cytomegalovirus exposure and HLA in healthy donors (TCRdb year 2017). Regarding the study in general: According to a later analysis, the roughly 130 validation repertoires were produced on the same platform as the 666 repertoires of the first cohort. Besides the first cohort of hundreds of subjects, a separate validation cohort made up of 120 different subjects was used. The study combined high-throughput TCR immunosequencing, statistical association of individual TCRs with disease status, and machine learning to predict cytomegalovirus infection status. The aim of the study was to test whether cataloging public T cell receptors could identify signatures of past pathogen exposure. The research as a whole found: A later analysis found that TCRs clustered in the first cohort also tended to co-occur in the approximately 120 validation repertoires, with more than 90% of cluster scores above 0. The study listed 164 TCR beta chains as associated with cytomegalovirus. In vitro tests confirmed that a few of the cytomegalovirus-associated TCR beta chains recognize cytomegalovirus antigens. Cytomegalovirus status was reported to be diagnosed by the classifier with high specificity and sensitivity in both the original and validation cohorts. Across donors, most TCR sequences were observed very rarely, whereas some public TCRs were present in many individuals. It was suggested by the authors that the approach could potentially be generalized to other disease states and immunological phenotypes. A later analysis lacked HLA typing for the validation cohort, so it scored co-occurrence in that cohort across all 110 or so repertoires.

Donors formed part of the validation cohort, which comprised about 130 subjects and was distinct from the first cohort of 550 to 850 subjects. With respect to this clone: Its antigen specificity is not known. No clone much larger than this one lies a single base away; base qualities are absent. The sample carries other DNA sequences with the same CDR3.

Looking up the germline V gene (reference sequence) yields CDR1 SEHNR and CDR2 FQNEAQ. Its CDR3 holds 13 amino acids, cysteine through phenylalanine. The CDR3 DNA has 39 bases and is translated from base 1. V drops 5 bases and J drops 1 base, leaving 8 bases in between. The method behind the library was the immunoSEQ multiplex PCR assay. From the authors' description of their analysis: A statistical classification framework was developed to diagnose cytomegalovirus status using the catalog of TCR beta chain sequences. TCRdb took this table from immuneACCESS and kept in-frame rearrangements with V and J called. Such tables lack part of the clones; where checked against another copy, unresolved V genes explain under half of the gap, and the rest is unexplained. That table gives V, J and clone size, and the DNA gave D and trimming. This sample lists about 140,000 clones; roughly 89% were detected once. Roughly 4.3% of the sample rests with the top ten.

The clonotype originates from a man aged 18 to 30 in good health and CMV-seropositive. The V and J segments used are TRBV7-9 and TRBJ1-1; a weak D assignment points to TRBD1 (6 bases agree). Sequencing input: PBMCs. The CDR3 protein sequence reads: CASSLGQNTEAFF. The DNA is TGTGCCAGCAGCCTGGGACAGAACACTGAAGCTTTCTTT.